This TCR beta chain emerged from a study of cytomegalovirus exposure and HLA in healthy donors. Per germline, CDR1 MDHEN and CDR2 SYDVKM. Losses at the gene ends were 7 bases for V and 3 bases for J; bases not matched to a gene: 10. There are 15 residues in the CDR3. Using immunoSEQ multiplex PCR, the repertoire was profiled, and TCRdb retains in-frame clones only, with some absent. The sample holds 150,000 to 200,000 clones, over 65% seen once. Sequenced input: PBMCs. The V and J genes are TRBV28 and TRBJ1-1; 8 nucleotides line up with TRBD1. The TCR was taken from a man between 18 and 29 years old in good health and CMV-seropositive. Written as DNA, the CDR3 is TGTGCCAGCACGCCCCCCCTGACAGGGGACACTGAAGCTTTCTTT. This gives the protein CASTPPLTGDTEAFF.